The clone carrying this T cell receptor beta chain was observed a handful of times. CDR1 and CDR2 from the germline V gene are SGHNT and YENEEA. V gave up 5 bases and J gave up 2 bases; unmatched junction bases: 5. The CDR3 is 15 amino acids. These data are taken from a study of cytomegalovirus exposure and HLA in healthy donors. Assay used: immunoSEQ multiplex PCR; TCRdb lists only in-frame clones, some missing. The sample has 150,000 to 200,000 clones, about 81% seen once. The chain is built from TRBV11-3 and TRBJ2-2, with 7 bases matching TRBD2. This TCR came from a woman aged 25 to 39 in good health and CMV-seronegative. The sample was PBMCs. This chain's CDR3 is CASSPGLPNTGELFF. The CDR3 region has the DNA TGTGCCAGCAGCCCGGGACTACCTAACACCGGGGAGCTGTTTTTT.